This TCR beta chain was obtained from a study of blood T cell repertoires in COVID-19. Overall study context: Sample material is recorded as cDNA or gDNA derived from T cells, B-cell-depleted T cells, or PBMCs.

Some clones are missing from TCRdb's copy, which holds only in-frame ones; the method was immunoSEQ multiplex PCR. The sample has about 480,000 clones, 88% seen once. The germline gives CDR1 PRHDT, CDR2 FYEKMQ (reference sequence). Trimming stripped 3 bases from V and 8 bases from J, with 11 bases between. The CDR3 totals 13 residues. Membership in each cohort depended on participant-reported clinical history. The chain has TRBV13 and TRBJ2-1, with a tentative D call TRBD2 (5 bases). The source is a woman aged 40 to 50 who had recovered from COVID-19. The specimen sequenced was PBMCs or T cells enriched from blood (not recorded which). CDR3 DNA: TGTGCCAGCAGCTTGGGGAGCGGCGATGAGCAGTTCTTC. Its protein is CASSLGSGDEQFF.